This T cell receptor (beta chain) was profiled in a study of T-cell memory formation after mild COVID-19. CDR3 length equals 15 residues. V dropped 4 bases and J dropped 7 bases, with 18 bases sitting between them. The table lists this clonotype with a count of one. TCRdb used MiXCR to reprocess the 5' RACE reads, holding one entry per CDR3 protein. The repertoire holds 500,000 to 600,000 distinct CDR3 sequences, with more than 15% as singletons. Sequencing input: PBMCs or a T cell subset sorted from them (not recorded which). J is TRBJ2-3 and V is TRBV12-3 or TRBV12-4; D possibly matches TRBD1 or TRBD2 (6 bases each). The TCR was taken from an adult woman who had mild COVID-19 (a few samples of this study predate the infection). Cell type and time point are not known. The CDR3 loop is CASSSGAGPGNTQYF. CDR3 nucleotides: TGTGCCAGCAGTTCGGGGGCGGGGCCCGGGAATACGCAGTATTTT.